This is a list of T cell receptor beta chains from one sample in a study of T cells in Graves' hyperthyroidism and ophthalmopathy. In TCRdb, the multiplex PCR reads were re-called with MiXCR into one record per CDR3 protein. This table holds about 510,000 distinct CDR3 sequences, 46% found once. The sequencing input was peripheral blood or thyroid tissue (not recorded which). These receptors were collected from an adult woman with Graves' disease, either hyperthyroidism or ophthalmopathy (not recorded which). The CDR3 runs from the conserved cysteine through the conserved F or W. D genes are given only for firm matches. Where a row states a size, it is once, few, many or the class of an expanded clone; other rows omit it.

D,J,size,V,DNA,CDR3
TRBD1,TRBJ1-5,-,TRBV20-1,TGCAGTGCTAGAGGACAGGGGGGATCTTATAGCAATCAGCCCCAGCATTTT,CSARGQGGSYSNQPQHF
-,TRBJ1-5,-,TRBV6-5,TGTGCCAGCAGCCGCGGAGGGCAGGGCAATCAGCCCCAGCATTTT,CASSRGGQGNQPQHF
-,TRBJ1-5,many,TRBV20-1,TGCAGTGCTAGTGAAGATAGCAATCAGCCCCAGCATTTT,CSASEDSNQPQHF
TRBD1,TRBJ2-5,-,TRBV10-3,TGTGCCATCAGTGATGGCAGGGGGCAGGGAGAGACCCAGTACTTC,CAISDGRGQGETQYF
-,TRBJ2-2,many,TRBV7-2,TGTGCCAGCAGCTTAGACCGGAGGGGCGGGGAGCTGTTTTTT,CASSLDRRGGELFF
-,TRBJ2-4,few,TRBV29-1,TGCAGCGTTGTTGGGGGGTTTATGGCCAAAAACATTCAGTACTTC,CSVVGGFMAKNIQYF
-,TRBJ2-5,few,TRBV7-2,TGTGCCAGCAGCCACAGCAATCAGCCCCAGTACTTC,CASSHSNQPQYF
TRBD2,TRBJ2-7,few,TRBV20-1,TGCAGTGCCCGCCGGGAGGTCTCCTACGAGCAGTACTTC,CSARREVSYEQYF
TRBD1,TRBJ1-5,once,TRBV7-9,TGTGCCAGCAGCTTCGAACCTCGTCGCCGACAGGGATTTGGCAATCAGCCCCAGCATTTT,CASSFEPRRRQGFGNQPQHF
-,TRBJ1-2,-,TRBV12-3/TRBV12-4,TGTGCCAGCAGTTTAATGTGGGCAGATGGCTACACCTTC,CASSLMWADGYTF
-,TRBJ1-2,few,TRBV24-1,TGTGCCACCAGTGATTTGCAAGGGAACTATGGCTACACCTTC,CATSDLQGNYGYTF
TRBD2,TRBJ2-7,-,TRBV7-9,TGTGCCAGCAGCTTAGGGGACTATGTTAACGAGCAGTACTTC,CASSLGDYVNEQYF
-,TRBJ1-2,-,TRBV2,TGTGCCAGCAGTTTTCGCGGACGGTTCGGGGGCTACACCTTC,CASSFRGRFGGYTF
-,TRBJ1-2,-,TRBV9,TGTGCCAGCAGCGGGGCCACGGGGCGGACCTTCTATGGCTACACCTTC,CASSGATGRTFYGYTF
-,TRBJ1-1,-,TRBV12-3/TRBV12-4,TGTGCCAGCTCCAAGGGGGGGCTAGTGGGAACTGAAGCTTTCTTT,CASSKGGLVGTEAFF
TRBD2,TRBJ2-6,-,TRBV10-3,TGTGCCATCAGTACGGGACTAGCGGTCCTGACTTTC,CAISTGLAVLTF
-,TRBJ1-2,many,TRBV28,TGTGCCAGCAGCGACAGTTCTTGGCTCAGGACCTTC,CASSDSSWLRTF
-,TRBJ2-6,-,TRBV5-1,TGCGCCAGCAGCCGCGTGGGTGGGGCCAACGTCCTGACTTTC,CASSRVGGANVLTF
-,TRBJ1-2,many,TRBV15,TGTGCCACCAGCGGCTACAAGGAGGCTGCGCGCTACACCTTC,CATSGYKEAARYTF
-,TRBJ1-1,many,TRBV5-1,TGCGCCAGCAGCCAAGGGACATCGAACACTGAAGCTTTCTTT,CASSQGTSNTEAFF
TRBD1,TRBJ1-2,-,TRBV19,TGTGCCAGTAGTATGACAGGGCCCAGGGGCGGCTACACCTTC,CASSMTGPRGGYTF
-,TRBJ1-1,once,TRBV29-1,TGCAGCGTTGGTGCCTTCCAGGTTGGGGGGACTCCTGAAGCTTTCTTT,CSVGAFQVGGTPEAFF
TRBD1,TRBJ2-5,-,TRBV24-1,TGTGCCACCAGTGATGGGCACAGGGGAGAGACCCAGTACTTC,CATSDGHRGETQYF